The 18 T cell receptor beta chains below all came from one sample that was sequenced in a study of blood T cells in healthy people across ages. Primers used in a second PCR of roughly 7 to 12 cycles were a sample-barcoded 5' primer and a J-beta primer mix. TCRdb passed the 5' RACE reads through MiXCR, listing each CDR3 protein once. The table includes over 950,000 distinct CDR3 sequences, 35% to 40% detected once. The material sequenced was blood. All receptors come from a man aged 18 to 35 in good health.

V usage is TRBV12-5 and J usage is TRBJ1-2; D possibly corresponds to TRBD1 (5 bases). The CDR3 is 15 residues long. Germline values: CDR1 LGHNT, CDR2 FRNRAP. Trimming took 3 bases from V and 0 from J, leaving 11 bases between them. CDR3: CASGFVTATNYGYTF. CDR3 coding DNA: TGTGCTAGTGGTTTCGTGACAGCAACTAACTATGGCTACACCTTC.

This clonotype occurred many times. The CDR3 DNA sequence: TGTGCCAGCAGTCACACAGCGGAAAAGAGGGGCTACACCTTC. It is translated as CASSHTAEKRGYTF. V and J are TRBV6-6 and TRBJ1-2; no clear D gene. This CDR3 comprises 14 residues. The V gene lost 5 bases and the J gene lost 8 bases, with 18 bases spanning the gap. Germline V gives CDR1 MNHNY, CDR2 SVGAGI (reference sequence).

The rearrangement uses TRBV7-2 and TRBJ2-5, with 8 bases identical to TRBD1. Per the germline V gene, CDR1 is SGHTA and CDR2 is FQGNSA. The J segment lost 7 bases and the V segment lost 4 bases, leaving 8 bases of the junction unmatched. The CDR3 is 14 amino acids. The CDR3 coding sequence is TGTGCCAGCAGCTCACCCGGACAGGGAGGGACCCAGTACTTC. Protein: CASSSPGQGGTQYF.

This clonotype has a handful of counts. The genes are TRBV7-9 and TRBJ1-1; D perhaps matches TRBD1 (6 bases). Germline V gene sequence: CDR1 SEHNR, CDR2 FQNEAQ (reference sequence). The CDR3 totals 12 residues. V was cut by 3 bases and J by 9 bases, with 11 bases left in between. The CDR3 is CASSFAGTKAFF. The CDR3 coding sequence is TGTGCCAGCAGCTTCGCCGGGACAAAAGCTTTCTTT.

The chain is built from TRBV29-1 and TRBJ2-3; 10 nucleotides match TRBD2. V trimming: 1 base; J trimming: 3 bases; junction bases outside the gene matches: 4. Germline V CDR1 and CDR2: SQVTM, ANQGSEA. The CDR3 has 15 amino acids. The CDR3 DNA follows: TGCAGCGTTGAAGGGCTAGCGGGGGTGACAGATACGCAGTATTTT. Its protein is CSVEGLAGVTDTQYF.

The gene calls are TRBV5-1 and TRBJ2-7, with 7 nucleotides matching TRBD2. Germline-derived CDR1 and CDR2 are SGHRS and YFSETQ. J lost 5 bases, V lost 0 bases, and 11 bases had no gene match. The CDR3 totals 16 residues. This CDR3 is CASSLAAEAGFHEQYF. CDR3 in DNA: TGCGCCAGCAGCTTGGCCGCAGAAGCGGGGTTCCACGAGCAGTACTTC.

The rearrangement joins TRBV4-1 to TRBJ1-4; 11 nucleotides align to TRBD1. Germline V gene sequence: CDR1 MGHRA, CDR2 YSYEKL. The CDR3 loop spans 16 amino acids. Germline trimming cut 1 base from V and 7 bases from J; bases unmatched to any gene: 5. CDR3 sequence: CASSQVAGTGGEKLFF. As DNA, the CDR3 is TGCGCCAGCAGCCAAGTAGCCGGGACAGGGGGTGAAAAACTGTTTTTT.

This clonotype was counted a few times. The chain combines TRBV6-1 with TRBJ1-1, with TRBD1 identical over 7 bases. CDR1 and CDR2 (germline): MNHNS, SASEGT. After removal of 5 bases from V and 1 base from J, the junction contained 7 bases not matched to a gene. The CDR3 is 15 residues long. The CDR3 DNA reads TGTGCCAGCAGTACCCGGGACAGTCAGAACACTGAAGCTTTCTTT. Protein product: CASSTRDSQNTEAFF.

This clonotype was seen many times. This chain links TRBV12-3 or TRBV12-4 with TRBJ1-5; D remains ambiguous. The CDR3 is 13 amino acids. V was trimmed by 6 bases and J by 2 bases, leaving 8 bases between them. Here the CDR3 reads CASRGQGNQPQHF. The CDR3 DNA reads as TGTGCCAGCAGAGGTCAGGGCAATCAGCCCCAGCATTTT.

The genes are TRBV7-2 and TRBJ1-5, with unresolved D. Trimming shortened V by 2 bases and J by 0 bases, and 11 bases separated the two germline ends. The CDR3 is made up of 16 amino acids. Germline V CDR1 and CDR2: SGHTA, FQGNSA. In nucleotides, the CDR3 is TGTGCCAGCAGCTTAATGGGGATTTATAGCAATCAGCCCCAGCATTTT. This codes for CASSLMGIYSNQPQHF.

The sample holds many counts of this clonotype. CDR3 in DNA: TGCGCCAGCAGCTTGGATGTATCGGGGGATGGCTACACCTTC. Residues: CASSLDVSGDGYTF. The chain employs TRBV5-1 and TRBJ1-2, with TRBD1 as a possible D gene (5 bases). Germline lookup yields CDR1 SGHRS and CDR2 YFSETQ. CDR3 length: 14 residues. The V and J ends lost 0 bases and 6 bases respectively, with 12 bases between them.

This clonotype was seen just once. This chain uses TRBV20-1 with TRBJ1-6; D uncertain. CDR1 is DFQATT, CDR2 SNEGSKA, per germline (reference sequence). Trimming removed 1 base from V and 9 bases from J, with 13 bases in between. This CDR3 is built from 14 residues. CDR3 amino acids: CSARGSGYGSPLHF. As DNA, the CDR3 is TGCAGTGCTAGAGGGAGCGGGTACGGTTCACCCCTCCACTTT.

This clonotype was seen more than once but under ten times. The CDR3 spells CASSLEGLGSYNEQYF. CDR3 nucleotide sequence: TGTGCCAGCAGCTTAGAGGGACTTGGCTCCTACAATGAGCAGTACTTC. This chain links TRBV7-2 with TRBJ2-5; D may be TRBD2 (6 bases). V was clipped by 1 base and J by 11 bases, with 23 bases between them. The CDR3 is 16 residues long. Germline-derived CDR1 and CDR2 are SGHTA and FQGNSA.

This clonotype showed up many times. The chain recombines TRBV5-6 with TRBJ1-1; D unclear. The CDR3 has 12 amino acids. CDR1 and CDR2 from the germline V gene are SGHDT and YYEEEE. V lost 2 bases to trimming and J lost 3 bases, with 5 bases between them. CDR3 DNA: TGTGCCAGCAGCTTCCAGCACACTGAAGCTTTCTTT. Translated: CASSFQHTEAFF.

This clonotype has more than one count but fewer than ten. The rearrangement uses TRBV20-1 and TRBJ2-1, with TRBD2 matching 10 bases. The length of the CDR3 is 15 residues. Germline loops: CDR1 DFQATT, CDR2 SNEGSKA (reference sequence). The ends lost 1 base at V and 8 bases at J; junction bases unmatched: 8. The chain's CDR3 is CSARGTSGPTDEQFF. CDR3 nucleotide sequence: TGCAGTGCTAGAGGGACTAGCGGTCCTACGGATGAGCAGTTCTTC.

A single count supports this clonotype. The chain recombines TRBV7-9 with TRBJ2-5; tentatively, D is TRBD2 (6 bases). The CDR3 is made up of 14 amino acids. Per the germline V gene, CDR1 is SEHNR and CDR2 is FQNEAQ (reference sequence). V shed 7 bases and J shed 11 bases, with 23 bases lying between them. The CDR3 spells CASNVGGGPNEQYF. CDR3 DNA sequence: TGTGCCAGCAATGTGGGGGGAGGTCCCAATGAGCAGTACTTC.

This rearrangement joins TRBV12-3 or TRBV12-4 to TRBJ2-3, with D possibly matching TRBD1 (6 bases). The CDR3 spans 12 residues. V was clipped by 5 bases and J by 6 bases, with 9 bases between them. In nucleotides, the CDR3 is TGTGCCAGCAGTACAGGGCTTGATACGCAGTATTTT. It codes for CASSTGLDTQYF.

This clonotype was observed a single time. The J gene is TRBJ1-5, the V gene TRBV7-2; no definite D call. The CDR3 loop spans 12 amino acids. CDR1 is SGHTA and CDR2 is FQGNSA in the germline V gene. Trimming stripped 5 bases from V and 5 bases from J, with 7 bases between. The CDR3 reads CASSRPYQPQHF. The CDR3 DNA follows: TGTGCCAGCAGCCGTCCCTATCAGCCCCAGCATTTT. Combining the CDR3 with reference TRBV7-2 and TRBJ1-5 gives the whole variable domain GAGVSQSPSNKVTEKGKDVELRCDPISGHTALYWYRQSLGQGLEFLIYFQGNSAPDKSGLPSDRFSAERTGGSVSTLTIQRTQQEDSAVYLCASSRPYQPQHFGDGTRLSIL.